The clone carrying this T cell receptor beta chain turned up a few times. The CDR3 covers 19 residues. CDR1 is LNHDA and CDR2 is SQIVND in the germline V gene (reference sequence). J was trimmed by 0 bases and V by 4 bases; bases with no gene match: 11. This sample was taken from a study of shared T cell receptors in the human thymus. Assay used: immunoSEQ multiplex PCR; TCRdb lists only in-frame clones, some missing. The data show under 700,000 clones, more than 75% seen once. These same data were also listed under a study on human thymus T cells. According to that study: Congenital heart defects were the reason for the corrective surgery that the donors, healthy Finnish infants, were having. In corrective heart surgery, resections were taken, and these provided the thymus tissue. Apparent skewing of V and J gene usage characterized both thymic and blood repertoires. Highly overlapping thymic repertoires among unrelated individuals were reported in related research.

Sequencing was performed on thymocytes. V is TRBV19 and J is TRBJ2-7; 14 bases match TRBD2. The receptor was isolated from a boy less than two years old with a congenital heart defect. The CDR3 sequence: CASSTAGTSGRRGSYEQYF. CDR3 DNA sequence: TGTGCCAGTAGTACCGCAGGGACTAGCGGGAGACGGGGCTCCTACGAGCAGTACTTC.